One and the same sample provided the 23 T cell receptor beta chains below, sequenced in a study of blood T cell repertoires in COVID-19. Using immunoSEQ multiplex PCR, the repertoire was profiled, and TCRdb retains in-frame clones only, with some absent. The sample has 300,000 to 450,000 clones, approximately 89% seen once. Material: peripheral blood. These receptors were taken from a woman aged 60 to 75 with COVID-19, enrolled during active disease.

The chain couples TRBV11-2 to TRBJ2-3; 7 positions match TRBD2. With V trimmed by 4 bases and J by 1 base, 5 bases remained unmatched. Germline V CDR1 and CDR2: SGHAT, FQNNGV. The CDR3 loop spans 15 amino acids. The CDR3 nucleotides read TGTGCCAGCAGCTATGGACTAGGGGGCACAGATACGCAGTATTTT. This sequence encodes CASSYGLGGTDTQYF.

The chain carries TRBV10-3 and TRBJ1-2; D possibly corresponds to TRBD1 (5 bases). Deletions cut 6 bases from V and 6 bases from J, with 14 bases between. This CDR3 has 13 amino acids. CDR1 and CDR2 (germline): ENHRY, SYGVKD. This CDR3 reads CAISQGEQDGYTF. For the CDR3, the DNA is TGTGCCATCAGCCAGGGTGAGCAGGATGGCTACACCTTC.

The chain employs TRBV5-6 and TRBJ1-2, with D tentatively TRBD1 (6 bases). Germline CDR1 SGHDT, CDR2 YYEEEE. The CDR3 extends over 16 amino acids. The V end lost 4 bases, the J end lost 5 bases, and 21 bases lay between the germline ends. The CDR3 nucleotides are TGTGCCAGCAGCGGACAGAACTATGGGCCCATGTATGGCTACACCTTC. Encoded protein: CASSGQNYGPMYGYTF. The whole variable domain, remainder taken from reference TRBV5-6 and TRBJ1-2, is DAGVTQSPTHLIKTRGQQVTLRCSPKSGHDTVSWYQQALGQGPQFIFQYYEEEERQRGNFPDRFSGHQFPNYSSELNVNALLLGDSALYLCASSGQNYGPMYGYTFGSGTRLTVV.

The chain links TRBV19 to TRBJ1-5; D gene ambiguous. This CDR3 spans 13 amino acids. Between the trimmed V and J ends, which lost 1 base and 7 bases, there was a span of 8 bases. CDR1 is LNHDA and CDR2 is SQIVND in the germline V gene (reference sequence). In nucleotides, the CDR3 is TGTGCCAGTAGTATAGGGAGGGTGCAGCCCCAGCATTTT. Translating gives CASSIGRVQPQHF.

The chain has TRBV18 and TRBJ1-1, with 7 bases identical to TRBD1. Per the germline V gene, CDR1 is KGHSH and CDR2 is LQKENI. The CDR3 is 14 amino acids. The V segment lost 2 bases and the J segment 4 bases; nucleotides outside the gene matches: 4. The CDR3 nucleotides are TGTGCCAGCTCACCAAAGACAGGGACCACTGAAGCTTTCTTT. Translating it yields CASSPKTGTTEAFF.

The V gene is TRBV7-2, the J gene TRBJ2-1; D uncertain. Germline CDR1 is SGHTA and CDR2 is FQGNSA. This CDR3 contains 15 residues. V was cut by 0 bases and J by 3 bases, with 9 bases left in between. The CDR3 here is CASSLANSRYNEQFF. The CDR3 DNA is TGTGCCAGCAGCTTAGCGAACAGCCGCTACAATGAGCAGTTCTTC.

About this clone itself: No DNA is shown, since the ends of the CDR3 on it are uncertain; the CDR3 is the one TCRdb lists. The CDR3: CASSKGVGPGAGELFF. The chain is built from TRBV21-1 and TRBJ2-2; TRBD2 reflects the table's D call only, with no check against the DNA. TRBV21-1 is labeled a pseudogene. The CDR3 contains 16 residues when both ends are counted.

In its sample, this clone was seen once. V usage is TRBV4-1 and J usage is TRBJ2-1, with TRBD2 matching 9 bases. Trimming removed 0 bases from V and 0 bases from J; junction bases left unmatched: 12. The CDR3 contains 20 residues. Germline CDR1 reads MGHRA; CDR2 reads YSYEKL. DNA of the CDR3: TGCGCCAGCAGCCAAGATAAAACTAGCGGGTTTTGGAGCTCCTACAATGAGCAGTTCTTC. Amino acid sequence: CASSQDKTSGFWSSYNEQFF.

The chain joins TRBV19 to TRBJ1-5, with 7 bases aligning to TRBD1. The germline V gene has CDR1 LNHDA and CDR2 SQIVND (reference sequence). The V gene end was trimmed by 5 bases and the J gene end by 9 bases; junction bases not matched to a gene: 13. This CDR3 is built from 15 residues. DNA of the CDR3: TGTGCCAGTAGTCCCCCCAGGGGGGTTGTATGGCCCCAGCATTTT. It encodes CASSPPRGVVWPQHF.

The V and J genes are TRBV12-5 and TRBJ1-2, with a weak D call TRBD1 (6 bases). The germline V gene has CDR1 LGHNT and CDR2 FRNRAP. CDR3 length: 15 residues. Trimming removed 4 bases at V and 7 bases at J, with 19 bases between. This chain's CDR3 is CASGSEEGTIVGYTF. CDR3 nucleotide sequence: TGTGCTAGTGGTTCCGAAGAAGGGACAATAGTTGGCTACACCTTC.

The CDR3 sequence is CASSLSGGGYEKLFF. The CDR3 bases are TGTGCCAGCAGTTTATCTGGGGGGGGGTATGAAAAACTGTTTTTT. The chain is built from TRBV27 and TRBJ1-4; a weak D match, TRBD1 (5 bases). The CDR3 sequence is 15 residues long. Germline V CDR1 and CDR2: MNHEY, SMNVEV (reference sequence). With 0 bases removed from V and 6 bases from J, the gap between germline ends came to 11 bases.

The chain couples TRBV5-6 to TRBJ1-2; TRBD1 aligns across 7 bases. The trim removed 0 bases at V and 5 bases at J, leaving 7 bases unmatched. The CDR3 spans 15 residues. Per the germline V gene, CDR1 is SGHDT and CDR2 is YYEEEE. As DNA, the CDR3 is TGTGCCAGCAGCTTGGTTGGCAGGGGGTTGTATGGCTACACCTTC. Protein: CASSLVGRGLYGYTF.

The genes are TRBV27 and TRBJ1-5, with D perhaps matching TRBD1 (5 bases). V gave up 2 bases and J gave up 1 base, with 12 bases separating them. CDR1 and CDR2 from the germline V gene are MNHEY and SMNVEV (reference sequence). The CDR3 length is 16 residues. CDR3 sequence: CASSLGAVGSNQPQHF. CDR3 nucleotide sequence: TGTGCCAGCAGTTTAGGGGCCGTTGGGAGCAATCAGCCCCAGCATTTT.

The count of this clone is one. CDR3 nucleotide sequence: TGTGCCAGCAGTGAAGGCTCAGGGGGCGGGAGGGAGCTGTTTTTT. This codes for CASSEGSGGGRELFF. The J gene is TRBJ2-2, the V gene TRBV2; 8 bases line up with TRBD1. The CDR3 runs 15 residues. Looked up from germline, CDR1 is SNHLY and CDR2 is FYNNEI. The J segment lost 9 bases and the V segment lost 1 base, leaving 7 bases of the junction unmatched.

The V call is TRBV5-1, the J call TRBJ2-3; D is unclear. The CDR3 extends over 13 amino acids. Trimming stripped 0 bases from V and 2 bases from J, with 4 bases between. Germline CDR1 SGHRS, CDR2 YFSETQ. CDR3 DNA: TGCGCCAGCAGCTTGGGAGACACAGATACGCAGTATTTT. Its protein is CASSLGDTDTQYF.

This clone was found once. The chain uses TRBV2 and TRBJ1-2, with TRBD1 matching 9 bases. CDR3 length equals 12 residues. Per the germline V gene, CDR1 is SNHLY and CDR2 is FYNNEI. With V trimmed by 9 bases and J by 8 bases, 7 bases remained unmatched. Written as DNA, the CDR3 is TGTGCCAGTCGTCCGGGACAGGGAGGCTACACCTTC. Translated: CASRPGQGGYTF.

J is TRBJ1-5 and V is TRBV5-1; D is unresolved. The CDR3 spans 15 residues. Trimming cost V 2 bases and J 0 bases, with 9 bases left between them. CDR1 SGHRS and CDR2 YFSETQ come from the germline V gene. The CDR3 sequence: CASSLNSNSNQPQHF. Written as DNA, the CDR3 is TGCGCCAGCAGCTTAAACAGCAATAGCAATCAGCCCCAGCATTTT.

This chain links TRBV5-1 with TRBJ1-1, with TRBD1 matching over 9 bases. This CDR3 region has 15 residues. CDR1 SGHRS and CDR2 YFSETQ come from the germline V gene. V dropped 3 bases and J dropped 5; count of bases not matched to a gene: 8. CDR3 in DNA: TGCGCCAGCAGCTCGCTGGGACAGGGAAAGACTGAAGCTTTCTTT. It codes for CASSSLGQGKTEAFF.

V is TRBV29-1 and J is TRBJ2-1; the D is unclear. CDR1 SQVTM and CDR2 ANQGSEA come from the germline V gene. V was cut by 0 bases and J by 6 bases, with 6 bases left in between. This CDR3 contains 12 residues. The CDR3 nucleotides read TGCAGCGTTGAAGATAAGAGCAATGAGCAGTTCTTC. Its protein product is CSVEDKSNEQFF.

V and J are TRBV6-5 and TRBJ1-2; the match to TRBD1 covers 8 bases. Germline CDR1 is MNHEY and CDR2 is SVGAGI. The CDR3 loop spans 13 amino acids. The ends lost 4 bases at V and 4 bases at J; junction bases unmatched: 2. The CDR3 DNA reads as TGTGCCAGCAGTTCTGACAGGGGCTATGGCTACACCTTC. Protein product: CASSSDRGYGYTF.

V is TRBV6-5 and J is TRBJ2-7; TRBD1 aligns across 7 bases. The CDR3 is 15 residues long. Germline V lookup: CDR1 MNHEY, CDR2 SVGAGI. With V trimmed by 6 bases and J by 2 bases, 10 bases remained unmatched. CDR3 region: CASSQPDRVPYEQYF. CDR3 DNA: TGTGCCAGCAGCCAGCCCGACAGGGTTCCCTACGAGCAGTACTTC.

This clone was recorded only once. CDR3 coding DNA: TGTGCCTGGAGTGAGGGTACTCCGGGAAATTCACCCCTCCACTTT. Residues: CAWSEGTPGNSPLHF. The rearrangement uses TRBV30 and TRBJ1-6, with D unclear. V gave up 1 base and J gave up 7 bases, with 14 bases separating them. CDR1 GTSNPN and CDR2 SVGIG come from the germline V gene (reference sequence). CDR3 length: 15 residues.

This clone was seen a single time. The chain combines TRBV6-5 with TRBJ1-5; the D gene is possibly TRBD1 (5 bases). Germline loops: CDR1 MNHEY, CDR2 SVGAGI. Trimming cost V 4 bases and J 3 bases, with 10 bases left between them. CDR3 size: 14 residues. Here the CDR3 DNA reads TGTGCCAGCAGTTCCCAGGGTTTCAATCAGCCCCAGCATTTT. This codes for CASSSQGFNQPQHF.